A single T cell receptor (beta chain) is shown here with its context. Its antigen is unknown. Per germline, CDR1 SGDLS and CDR2 YYNGEE. V lost 2 bases to trimming and J lost 8 bases, with 14 bases between them. There are 14 residues in the CDR3. Around 9 milliliters of peripheral blood were drawn from each donor into EDTA-treated tubes. For the second PCR, which ran for 7 to 11 cycles, a sample-barcoded 5' primer and a J-beta primer mix were used. Every cDNA was tagged by a template-switch adaptor with 12 random nucleotides. Via MiXCR, TCRdb re-called the 5' RACE reads, giving one row per CDR3 protein. The repertoire holds hundreds of thousands of distinct CDR3 sequences, with roughly 50% as singletons. The entry originates in a study of blood T cells in healthy people across ages. Study summary: Roughly one uniquely barcoded beta molecule per two T cells was captured. General observations from the study: The study lacked donor CMV status, which possibly confounded expanded clonotype changes.

Sequences were obtained from blood. This clonotype was sampled from a man younger than 45 in good health. The chain links TRBV9 to TRBJ2-1, with a possible D match to TRBD1 (6 bases). In DNA, the CDR3 is TGTGCCAGCAGCGTCGCCGCGCAGGGGTATGAGCAGTTCTTC. This sequence encodes CASSVAAQGYEQFF.